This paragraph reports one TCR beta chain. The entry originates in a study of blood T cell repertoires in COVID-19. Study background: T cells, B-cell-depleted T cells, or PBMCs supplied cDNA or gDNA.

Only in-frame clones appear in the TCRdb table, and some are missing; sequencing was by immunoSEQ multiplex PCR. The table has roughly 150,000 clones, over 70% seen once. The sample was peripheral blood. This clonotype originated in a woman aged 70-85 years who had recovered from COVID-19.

The CDR3 here is CASSSDRVENTEAFF. As DNA, the CDR3 is TGCGCCAGCAGCTCGGACAGGGTAGAGAACACTGAAGCTTTCTTT. This rearrangement joins TRBV5-1 to TRBJ1-1; 8 bases align to TRBD1. V shed 3 bases and J 1 base; nucleotides not matched to a gene: 5. CDR3 length equals 15 residues. CDR1 SGHRS and CDR2 YFSETQ come from the germline V gene.